This T cell receptor (beta chain) stems from a study of T cells in Graves' hyperthyroidism and ophthalmopathy. This clonotype was counted only a few times. Its antigen is unidentified. Amplified regions were TCR beta CDR3 sequences from RNA transcripts. RT-PCR in the first round (using the HTBI primer set) targeted the TCR CDR3. From the multiplex PCR reads, TCRdb called clonotypes with MiXCR, one entry per CDR3 protein. The sample has about 700,000 distinct CDR3 sequences, about 45% seen once; the top ten hold more than 7%. The CDR3 covers 13 residues. Trimming cost V 3 bases and J 6 bases, with 11 bases left between them. Germline V lookup: CDR1 DFQATT, CDR2 SNEGSKA (reference sequence). Points from the study as a whole: Most expanded thyroid clonotypes above 0.001 recurred in blood.

The sample comprised peripheral blood or thyroid tissue (not recorded which). The genes are TRBV20-1 and TRBJ2-2; maybe TRBD2 (6 bases). This receptor was obtained from an adult man with Graves' disease, either hyperthyroidism or ophthalmopathy (not recorded which). The CDR3, as DNA: TGCAGTGCTAGTAGCCCTAGCGCCGGGGAGCTGTTTTTT. Amino acids: CSASSPSAGELFF.